One and the same sample provided the 20 T cell receptor beta chains below, sequenced in a study of breast tumors, draining lymph nodes, adjacent tissues. TCRdb fed the multiplex PCR reads into MiXCR, producing one record per CDR3 protein. The sample has 50,000 to 85,000 distinct CDR3 sequences, less than 45% seen once. What was sequenced was breast tumor tissue. Receptors were obtained from a female donor with breast cancer. Some clones in this sample may be carry-over from other donors' samples.

The table lists this clonotype with many counts. This chain links TRBV30 with TRBJ2-7, with unresolved D. The V gene's germline CDR1 is GTSNPN and CDR2 SVGIG (reference sequence). The CDR3 extends over 15 amino acids. Trimming left V 2 bases short and J 0 bases short, with 14 bases between. CDR3 sequence: CAWSINSRRSYEQYF. The CDR3 DNA follows: TGTGCCTGGAGTATTAATAGCCGCCGCTCCTACGAGCAGTACTTC. Looking up the rest from reference TRBV30 and TRBJ2-7 gives the full variable domain: SQTIHQWPATLVQPVGSPLSLECTVEGTSNPNLYWYRQAAGRGLQLLFYSVGIGQISSEVPQNLSASRPQDRQFILSSKKLLLSDSGFYLCAWSINSRRSYEQYFGPGTRLTVT.

This clonotype came up many times. The gene calls are TRBV2 and TRBJ1-2; TRBD1 aligns across 10 bases. J lost 8 bases, V lost 7 bases, and 13 bases had no gene match. CDR1 is SNHLY and CDR2 is FYNNEI in the germline V gene. The CDR3 runs 15 residues. Written as DNA, the CDR3 is TGTGCCAGCATTCGAGCGAGCGACAGGGGGCAAGGCTACACCTTC. The encoded protein is CASIRASDRGQGYTF.

This clonotype was seen more than once but under ten times. One junction end does not reproduce the germline sequence, and a read error may be involved. This rearrangement joins TRBV28 to TRBJ2-6; 9 bases map to TRBD2. The CDR3 is 13 residues long. The germline CDR1 and CDR2 sequences are MDHEN and SYDVKM. The CDR3 bases are TGTGCCAGCAGTAATAGCGGGGGCAACGTCCTGACTTTC. Translation gives CASSNSGGNVLTF.

This clonotype was recorded many times. One base away lies a much larger clone, so this may be a sequencing read error. The rearrangement joins TRBV11-2 to TRBJ2-5; D is ambiguous. The germline V and J ends were trimmed by 4 bases and 2 bases, with 17 bases remaining between them. The CDR3 has 16 amino acids. CDR1 and CDR2 from the germline V gene are SGHAT and FQNNGV. The CDR3 nucleotides are TGTGCCAGCAGCTCCCAGTCCCGGGCATTACAAGAGACCCAGTACTTC. It yields the protein CASSSQSRALQETQYF.

This clonotype was seen only once. The chain employs TRBV7-3 and TRBJ2-5; D not certain. The CDR3 length is 14 residues. Germline CDR1 SGHTA, CDR2 FQGTGA. V lost 7 bases, J lost 0 bases, and 12 bases lay in between. CDR3 loop: CASINHNDQETQYF. The CDR3 DNA is TGTGCCAGCATCAACCATAACGACCAAGAGACCCAGTACTTC.

This rearrangement joins TRBV11-2 to TRBJ1-1, with no clear D. Trimming removed 0 bases from V and 5 bases from J, with 16 bases in between. CDR1 is SGHAT and CDR2 is FQNNGV in the germline V gene. The CDR3 length is 16 residues. CDR3 region: CASSLDRWVEGTEAFF. In DNA form, the CDR3 reads TGTGCCAGCAGCTTAGATCGATGGGTCGAAGGGACTGAAGCTTTCTTT. The full variable domain, completed using reference TRBV11-2 and TRBJ1-1, is EAGVAQSPRYKIIEKRQSVAFWCNPISGHATLYWYQQILGQGPKLLIQFQNNGVVDDSQLPKDRFSAERLKGVDSTLKIQPAKLEDSAVYLCASSLDRWVEGTEAFFGQGTRLTVV.

This clonotype was counted many times. The rearrangement uses TRBV7-8 and TRBJ2-7; a possible D gene is TRBD1 (6 bases). V dropped 5 bases and J dropped 2 bases, with 10 bases sitting between them. This CDR3 spans 13 amino acids. CDR1 is SGHVS and CDR2 is FQNEAQ in the germline V gene. For the CDR3, the DNA is TGTGCCAGCAGCGGGACAAACGCCTACGAGCAGTACTTC. It yields the protein CASSGTNAYEQYF.

This clonotype was counted at least ten times. CDR3 amino acids: CASSRPGGPQHF. CDR3 sequence (DNA): TGTGCCAGCAGCCGACCGGGGGGTCCCCAGCATTTT. The chain combines TRBV12-3 or TRBV12-4 with TRBJ1-5; perhaps TRBD1 as D (5 bases). This CDR3 is 12 amino acids long. V lost 6 bases, J lost 10 bases, and 13 bases lay in between.

The V and J genes are TRBV7-8 and TRBJ1-1; D uncertain. The CDR3 runs 14 residues. The ends were cut back, 1 base at V and 4 bases at J, with 10 bases in the middle. Germline V gives CDR1 SGHVS, CDR2 FQNEAQ. DNA for the CDR3: TGTGCCAGCAGCTTAGTCTCGGGGAGCACTGAAGCTTTCTTT. This translates into CASSLVSGSTEAFF.

This clonotype is medium-sized (0.01 to 0.1%) within its sample. The chain uses TRBV20-1 and TRBJ2-7, with no clear D. The germline V gene has CDR1 DFQATT and CDR2 SNEGSKA (reference sequence). This CDR3 is 14 amino acids long. V gave up 0 bases and J gave up 2 bases, with 11 bases separating them. CDR3 protein: CSARDGYTAYEQYF. CDR3 sequence (DNA): TGCAGTGCTAGAGATGGGTACACAGCCTACGAGCAGTACTTC.

This clonotype has at least ten counts. The chain has TRBV20-1 and TRBJ1-2, with D unresolved. The germline CDR1 and CDR2 sequences are DFQATT and SNEGSKA (reference sequence). The V end was cut by 5 bases, the J end by 5 bases, with 15 bases between. The CDR3 totals 13 residues. The CDR3 reads CSARSGFSYGYTF. CDR3 DNA sequence: TGCAGTGCTCGTAGCGGTTTCTCTTATGGCTACACCTTC.

There are many counts of this clonotype. The CDR3 DNA reads as TGTGCCAGCAGCGTCGGGACTAGCGGACTCCAAGAGACCCAGTACTTC. It specifies CASSVGTSGLQETQYF. The chain combines TRBV9 with TRBJ2-5; 11 bases fit TRBD2. Germline V CDR1 and CDR2: SGDLS, YYNGEE. J lost 1 base, V lost 2 bases, and 4 bases had no gene match. The CDR3 length is 16 residues.

In its sample, this clonotype was seen a few times. This chain connects TRBV7-9 to TRBJ1-6, with TRBD1 matching over 7 bases. V lost 4 bases and J lost 6; bases outside the gene matches: 3. Germline V gives CDR1 SEHNR, CDR2 FQNEAQ (reference sequence). The CDR3 spans 14 residues. In DNA form, the CDR3 reads TGTGCCAGCAGCTCCGACAGGGCTAATTCACCCCTCCACTTT. Its protein is CASSSDRANSPLHF.

With respect to this clonotype: Given the absence of the conserved phenylalanine or tryptophan at the CDR3 end, a read error is likely. The limits of the CDR3 on the DNA are not certain, so only TCRdb's listed CDR3 is given. CDR3 amino acids: CASSPNPGRDEQTL. The rearrangement links TRBV7-9 to TRBJ2-1; the table's D call, TRBD1, has no DNA check behind it. Germline CDR1 is SEHNR and CDR2 is FQNEAQ (reference sequence). Inclusive of both ends, the CDR3 amounts to 14 amino acids.

This clonotype was counted many times. The gene calls are TRBV2 and TRBJ1-2; 10 nucleotides agree with TRBD1. CDR1 is SNHLY and CDR2 is FYNNEI in the germline V gene. This CDR3 is built from 14 residues. The ends lost 6 bases at V and 5 bases at J; junction bases unmatched: 6. The CDR3 sequence: CASRRGQGFYGYTF. In DNA, the CDR3 is TGTGCCAGCAGAAGGGGACAGGGGTTTTATGGCTACACCTTC.

The chain joins TRBV9 to TRBJ1-3; D might be TRBD1 (6 bases). The CDR3 runs 14 residues. The V gene lost 0 bases and the J gene lost 2 bases, with 6 bases spanning the gap. The germline CDR1 and CDR2 sequences are SGDLS and YYNGEE. The CDR3 DNA sequence: TGTGCCAGCAGCGTAGGGGACACTGGAAACACCATATATTTT. Translation gives CASSVGDTGNTIYF. The full variable domain, its missing parts supplied by reference TRBV9 and TRBJ1-3, is DSGVTQTPKHLITATGQRVTLRCSPRSGDLSVYWYQQSLDQGLQFLIQYYNGEERAKGNILERFSAQQFPDLHSELNLSSLELGDSALYFCASSVGDTGNTIYFGEGSWLTVV.

This chain joins TRBV19 and TRBJ1-2; TRBD1 is a possible D gene (5 bases). This CDR3 is built from 13 residues. Germline V gene sequence: CDR1 LNHDA, CDR2 SQIVND (reference sequence). Deletions cut 4 bases from V and 8 bases from J, with 14 bases between. CDR3 residues: CASSRVGGPGYTF. The CDR3 region has the DNA TGTGCCAGTAGTAGGGTGGGGGGACCGGGCTACACCTTC.

This clonotype showed up many times. J is TRBJ2-5 and V is TRBV24-1; possibly TRBD1 for D (6 bases). Trimming removed 4 bases at V and 1 base at J, with 18 bases between. Germline V gene data show CDR1 as KGHDR and CDR2 as SFDVKD. The CDR3 consists of 17 residues. This CDR3 is CATSDAALQGPQETQYF. The CDR3 nucleotides read TGTGCCACCAGTGACGCGGCTTTACAGGGTCCCCAAGAGACCCAGTACTTC.

As to this clonotype: A much larger clone lies a single base off, so this may be a read error. The chain recombines TRBV12-5 with TRBJ2-7, with 11 bases lining up with TRBD2. Trimming took 3 bases from V and 2 from J; bases not matched to a gene: 6. This CDR3 comprises 16 residues. In germline, CDR1 is LGHNT, CDR2 FRNRAP. The CDR3 spells CASGLTSGGRPYEQYF. In DNA, the CDR3 is TGTGCTAGTGGTTTAACTAGCGGGGGAAGGCCCTACGAGCAGTACTTC.

The chain has TRBV30 and TRBJ2-1, with 11 bases identical to TRBD2. V shed 6 bases and J 4 bases; nucleotides not matched to a gene: 14. CDR1 is GTSNPN and CDR2 is SVGIG in the germline V gene (reference sequence). The CDR3 extends over 17 amino acids. In DNA, the CDR3 is TGTGCCTGCGGCGGGCTAGCGGGAGGCCGACTTTACAATGAGCAGTTCTTC. Its translation: CACGGLAGGRLYNEQFF. Complete variable domain (other parts from reference TRBV30 and TRBJ2-1): SQTIHQWPATLVQPVGSPLSLECTVEGTSNPNLYWYRQAAGRGLQLLFYSVGIGQISSEVPQNLSASRPQDRQFILSSKKLLLSDSGFYLCACGGLAGGRLYNEQFFGPGTRLTVL.